This T cell receptor beta chain was identified in a study of T cell therapy after organ transplantation. Study-wide background: Therapy products were autologous CMV-specific T cells, peptide-expanded for approximately 2 weeks. Patients received a median of 1.92 x 10^8 CMV-specific T cells over 2 to 6 infusions. 4 to 8 weeks after therapy completion, short-term post-therapy blood was collected. The study's findings and limits: Concurrent antirejection and antiviral drugs remain unassessed confounders.

Here immunoSEQ multiplex PCR was the method, and the copy in TCRdb shows in-frame clones only, minus some. The profile shows 20,000 or so clones, about 81% of them singletons. Time point denoted: 4-8 weeks after completion of therapy. This clone was found once. The antigen remains unidentified. Trimming removed 1 base at V and 3 bases at J, with 4 bases between. CDR3 size: 12 residues. CDR1 is MNHEY and CDR2 is SMNVEV in the germline V gene (reference sequence). The gene calls are TRBV27 and TRBJ2-7, with unresolved D. This sequence was found in a human patient who had received a solid organ transplant and had CMV disease. Some T cells may have originated in the graft donor. The sample here was CD8+ T cells from blood, taken after autologous CMV-specific T cell therapy. The CDR3 bases are TGTGCCAGCAGTTTATATGGCTACGAGCAGTACTTC. Its protein is CASSLYGYEQYF.